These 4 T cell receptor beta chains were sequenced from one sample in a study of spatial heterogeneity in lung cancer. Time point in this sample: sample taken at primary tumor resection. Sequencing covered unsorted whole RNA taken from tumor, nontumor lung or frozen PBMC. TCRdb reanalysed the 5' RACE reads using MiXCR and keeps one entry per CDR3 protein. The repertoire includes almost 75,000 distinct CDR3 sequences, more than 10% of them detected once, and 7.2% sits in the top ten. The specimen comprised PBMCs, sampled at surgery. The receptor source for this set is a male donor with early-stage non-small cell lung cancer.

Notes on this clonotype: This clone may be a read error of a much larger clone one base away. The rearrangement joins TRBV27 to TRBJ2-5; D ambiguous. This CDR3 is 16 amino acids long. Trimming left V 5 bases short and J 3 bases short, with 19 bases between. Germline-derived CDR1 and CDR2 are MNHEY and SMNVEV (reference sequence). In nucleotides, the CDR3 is TGTGCCAGCAGTACCTGGGCCGGTCCTCCAAAAGAGACCCAGTACTTC. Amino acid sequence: CASSTWAGPPKETQYF.

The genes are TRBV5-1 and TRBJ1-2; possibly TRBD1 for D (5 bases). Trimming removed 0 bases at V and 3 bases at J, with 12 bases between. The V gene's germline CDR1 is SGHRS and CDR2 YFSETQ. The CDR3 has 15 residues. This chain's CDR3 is CASSLDPTDDYGYTF. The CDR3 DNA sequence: TGCGCCAGCAGCTTGGACCCGACAGATGACTATGGCTACACCTTC. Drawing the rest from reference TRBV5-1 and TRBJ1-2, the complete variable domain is KAGVTQTPRYLIKTRGQQVTLSCSPISGHRSVSWYQQTPGQGLQFLFEYFSETQRNKGNFPGRFSGRQFSNSRSEMNVSTLELGDSALYLCASSLDPTDDYGYTFGSGTRLTVV.

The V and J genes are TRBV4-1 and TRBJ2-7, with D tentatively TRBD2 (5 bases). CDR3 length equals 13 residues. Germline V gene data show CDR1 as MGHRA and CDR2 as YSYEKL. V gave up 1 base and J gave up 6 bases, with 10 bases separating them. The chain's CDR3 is CASSQVEGSEQYF. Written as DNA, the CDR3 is TGCGCCAGCAGCCAAGTTGAGGGTAGCGAGCAGTACTTC.

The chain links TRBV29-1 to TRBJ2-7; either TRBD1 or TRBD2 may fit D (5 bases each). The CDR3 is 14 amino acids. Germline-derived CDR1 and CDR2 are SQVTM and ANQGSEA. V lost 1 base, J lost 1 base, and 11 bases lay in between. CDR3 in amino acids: CSVEVGTGSYEQYF. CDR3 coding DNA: TGCAGCGTTGAAGTAGGGACGGGATCCTACGAGCAGTACTTC.